These 22 T cell receptor beta chains originate from one sample sequenced in a study of response to subunit inactivated influenza vaccine. One entry per CDR3 protein, called by TCRdb with MiXCR from the RT-PCR reads. Among 180,000 or so distinct CDR3 sequences listed, around 12% were seen once. In addition, the sample was reused for a study of T cells expressing NK-cell markers. As reported in that work: What made the TCR beta cDNA was 5'RACE template switching with UMIs.

The starting material was CD8+ T cells sorted from PBMCs, obtained about 13 days after vaccination. These receptors all stem from a man aged 50 to 59 who received an inactivated influenza vaccine.

This clonotype has just a few counts. V is TRBV25-1 and J is TRBJ2-3; D gene unclear. CDR1 and CDR2 from the germline V gene are MGHDK and SYGVNS. This CDR3 spans 16 amino acids. Trimming cost V 1 base and J 0 bases, with 11 bases left between them. CDR3 protein: CASSEFSYASTDTQYF. CDR3 DNA sequence: TGTGCCAGCAGTGAATTCAGTTACGCTAGCACAGATACGCAGTATTTT.

The gene calls are TRBV19 and TRBJ2-1; D is unclear. Trimming left V 1 base short and J 5 bases short, with 6 bases between. The CDR3 consists of 13 residues. Germline-derived CDR1 and CDR2 are LNHDA and SQIVND (reference sequence). CDR3: CASSIAANNEQFF. The DNA of the CDR3 is TGTGCCAGTAGTATAGCTGCCAACAATGAGCAGTTCTTC.

This clonotype was seen only a few times. The chain uses TRBV13 and TRBJ2-5; D not certain. The CDR3 consists of 16 residues. V was cut by 2 bases and J by 2 bases, with 15 bases left in between. In germline, CDR1 is PRHDT, CDR2 FYEKMQ (reference sequence). DNA for the CDR3: TGTGCCAGCAGCTTAAGTCACCGGCGCCCACAAGAGACCCAGTACTTC. Translated: CASSLSHRRPQETQYF.

Ten or more counts support this clonotype. V is TRBV2 and J is TRBJ1-1; D is perhaps TRBD1 (5 bases). Trimming pared 8 bases from V and 0 bases from J, leaving 16 bases between. The germline CDR1 and CDR2 sequences are SNHLY and FYNNEI. The CDR3 has 15 residues. The CDR3 spells CASVQGLLMNTEAFF. Written as DNA, the CDR3 is TGTGCCAGCGTGCAGGGACTACTAATGAACACTGAAGCTTTCTTT. The whole variable domain, remainder taken from reference TRBV2 and TRBJ1-1, is EPEVTQTPSHQVTQMGQEVILRCVPISNHLYFYWYRQILGQKVEFLVSFYNNEISEKSEIFDDQFSVERPDGSNFTLKIRSTKLEDSAMYFCASVQGLLMNTEAFFGQGTRLTVV.

This clonotype was observed a handful of times. This rearrangement joins TRBV20-1 to TRBJ2-5; 7 nucleotides agree with TRBD2. This CDR3 has 14 amino acids. Germline-derived CDR1 and CDR2 are DFQATT and SNEGSKA (reference sequence). With 3 bases clipped from V and 3 bases from J, the junction kept 7 bases outside the gene matches. Written as DNA, the CDR3 is TGCAGTGCTAGGGGAGGACTAGTCGAAGAGACCCAGTACTTC. Its protein product is CSARGGLVEETQYF.

The chain employs TRBV11-2 and TRBJ1-1, with D uncertain. Germline CDR1 is SGHAT and CDR2 is FQNNGV. This CDR3 is 15 amino acids long. V was pared by 5 bases and J by 4 bases, with 17 bases between. CDR3 in DNA: TGTGCCAGCAGCCCACGGATAGGGTTGGGCACTGAAGCTTTCTTT. It yields the protein CASSPRIGLGTEAFF.

This clonotype was seen at least ten times. The rearrangement links TRBV28 to TRBJ2-7; D perhaps matches TRBD2 (5 bases). The ends were cut back, 6 bases at V and 0 bases at J, with 12 bases in the middle. Germline V gene lookup returns CDR1 MDHEN and CDR2 SYDVKM. The CDR3 consists of 14 residues. Written as DNA, the CDR3 is TGTGCCAGCAGGCCGGACTCTTCCTCCTACGAGCAGTACTTC. It translates to CASRPDSSSYEQYF.

This clonotype was counted only a few times. The rearrangement joins TRBV19 to TRBJ2-7; D gene unclear. With 1 base removed from V and 1 base from J, the gap between germline ends came to 8 bases. Germline values: CDR1 LNHDA, CDR2 SQIVND (reference sequence). The CDR3 runs to 14 residues. The CDR3 region is CASSIGSGSYEQYF. CDR3 DNA: TGTGCCAGTAGTATAGGGTCAGGATCCTACGAGCAGTACTTC.

This clonotype has only a few counts. The rearrangement uses TRBV7-6 and TRBJ2-5; the D gene could be TRBD1 or TRBD2 (6 bases each). CDR1 and CDR2 from the germline V gene are SGHVS and FNYEAQ. V was clipped by 6 bases and J by 5 bases, with 25 bases between them. This CDR3 comprises 17 residues. CDR3 in amino acids: CASSTPRGGGSLETQYF. CDR3 bases: TGTGCCAGCAGTACCCCTCGAGGAGGGGGGTCCCTGGAGACCCAGTACTTC.

The gene calls are TRBV2 and TRBJ2-3; unclear D gene. This CDR3 contains 16 residues. Germline lookup yields CDR1 SNHLY and CDR2 FYNNEI. Between the trimmed V and J ends, which lost 3 bases and 6 bases, there was a span of 19 bases. The CDR3 DNA reads as TGTGCCAGCAGTGATTTGGTCACTACCTCTTTTGATACGCAGTATTTT. Translating gives CASSDLVTTSFDTQYF. The variable domain in full, completed from reference TRBV2 and TRBJ2-3, reads EPEVTQTPSHQVTQMGQEVILRCVPISNHLYFYWYRQILGQKVEFLVSFYNNEISEKSEIFDDQFSVERPDGSNFTLKIRSTKLEDSAMYFCASSDLVTTSFDTQYFGPGTRLTVL.

Here the CDR3 DNA reads TGCAGTGCTAGATCCTATCCTACGACTGGTTTTGAGACCTACAATGAGCAGTTCTTC. Its protein is CSARSYPTTGFETYNEQFF. The gene calls are TRBV20-1 and TRBJ2-1; D is undetermined. Germline V gene sequence: CDR1 DFQATT, CDR2 SNEGSKA (reference sequence). The length of the CDR3 is 19 residues. The V end lost 2 bases, the J end lost 2 bases, and 25 bases lay between the germline ends.

This clonotype was counted between two and nine times. The chain links TRBV4-1 to TRBJ1-2; D call uncertain. Trimming left V 3 bases short and J 4 bases short, with 15 bases between. From germline, CDR1 is MGHRA and CDR2 YSYEKL. This CDR3 region has 15 residues. CDR3 nucleotides: TGCGCCAGCAGCCATCCTAAGGAAGGTTTCTATGGCTACACCTTC. Translation: CASSHPKEGFYGYTF.

In its sample, this clonotype was seen many times. The rearrangement links TRBV12-3 or TRBV12-4 to TRBJ2-3; 15 bases match TRBD2. This CDR3 is built from 15 residues. V trimming: 6 bases; J trimming: 4 bases; junction bases outside the gene matches: 2. CDR3 region: CASRWTSGGADTQYF. The CDR3 region has the DNA TGTGCCAGCAGGTGGACTAGCGGGGGGGCAGATACGCAGTATTTT.

The V gene is TRBV6-1, the J gene TRBJ1-1; D not certain. Between the trimmed V and J ends, which lost 5 bases and 7 bases, there was a span of 14 bases. Looked up from germline, CDR1 is MNHNS and CDR2 is SASEGT. The CDR3 extends over 13 amino acids. The DNA of the CDR3 is TGTGCCAGCAGTCCCACTGTTTTCCGTGAAGCTTTCTTT. It specifies CASSPTVFREAFF.

This clonotype was recorded many times. The chain has TRBV6-5 and TRBJ2-2; possibly TRBD1 for D (5 bases). The V end lost 2 bases, the J end lost 7 bases, and 11 bases lay between the germline ends. The CDR3 totals 14 residues. The germline V gene has CDR1 MNHEY and CDR2 SVGAGI. CDR3 residues: CASSYKGQSGELFF. The CDR3 nucleotides are TGTGCCAGCAGTTACAAGGGGCAGAGCGGGGAGCTGTTTTTT.

The chain uses TRBV12-3 or TRBV12-4 and TRBJ1-2; 10 positions match TRBD1. The CDR3 length is 14 residues. Germline trimming cut 6 bases from V and 5 bases from J; bases unmatched to any gene: 6. In DNA form, the CDR3 reads TGTGCCAGCAGACGCGGGACAGGGGCGTATGGCTACACCTTC. Protein sequence: CASRRGTGAYGYTF.

The rearrangement uses TRBV4-3 and TRBJ2-7; 8 bases fit TRBD1. V lost 3 bases, J lost 0 bases, and 4 bases stayed unmatched. CDR1 is LGHNA, CDR2 YSLEER, per germline. The CDR3 extends over 15 amino acids. In nucleotides, the CDR3 is TGCGCCAGCAGCCAGGGACAGGAGAGCTCCTACGAGCAGTACTTC. Translation gives CASSQGQESSYEQYF.

V usage is TRBV20-1 and J usage is TRBJ2-7; D not resolved. From germline, CDR1 is DFQATT and CDR2 SNEGSKA (reference sequence). Trimming stripped 0 bases from V and 3 bases from J, with 6 bases between. This CDR3 has 12 amino acids. The CDR3 reads CSAREWGYEQYF. The CDR3 nucleotides read TGCAGTGCTAGAGAATGGGGCTACGAGCAGTACTTC.

V and J are TRBV11-3 and TRBJ2-1; 9 nucleotides line up with TRBD2. Germline assignment: CDR1 SGHNT and CDR2 YENEEA. This CDR3 spans 15 amino acids. After removal of 5 bases from V and 6 bases from J, the junction contained 8 bases not matched to a gene. The CDR3 DNA follows: TGTGCCAGCAGCGGTGGCGGGAGGGCGGGCAATGAGCAGTTCTTC. It is translated as CASSGGGRAGNEQFF.

A few counts support this clonotype. The chain recombines TRBV15 with TRBJ2-1; D unclear. Germline V gene sequence: CDR1 LNHNV, CDR2 YYDKDF (reference sequence). The V gene lost 0 bases and the J gene lost 8 bases, with 11 bases spanning the gap. This CDR3 spans 14 amino acids. The CDR3 DNA is TGTGCCACCAGCAGAGATCGAAGAAGCGATGAGCAGTTCTTC. Its protein is CATSRDRRSDEQFF.

The rearrangement joins TRBV4-3 to TRBJ2-7; D unclear. Trimming left V 0 bases short and J 3 bases short, with 9 bases between. CDR3 length: 14 amino acids. Germline loops: CDR1 LGHNA, CDR2 YSLEER. The CDR3 is CASSQDREYYEQYF. For the CDR3, the DNA is TGCGCCAGCAGCCAAGATCGCGAGTACTACGAGCAGTACTTC.

This clonotype was recorded a few times. The chain carries TRBV7-9 and TRBJ1-5; 9 bases match TRBD1. Germline V CDR1 and CDR2: SEHNR, FQNEAQ (reference sequence). CDR3 length: 15 amino acids. The trim removed 1 base at V and 4 bases at J, leaving 2 bases unmatched. The CDR3 nucleotides read TGTGCCAGCAGCTTAGGACAGGGGGATAATCAGCCCCAGCATTTT. Its translation: CASSLGQGDNQPQHF.